This TCR beta chain was retrieved from a study of cytomegalovirus exposure and HLA in healthy donors. The PCR was carried out with 60 Vbeta primers and 13 Jbeta primers. TCRdb keeps only in-frame clones here, not all; method: immunoSEQ multiplex PCR. The sample lists approximately 190,000 clones, roughly 12% seen once, with approximately 8.4% in the top ten. The sequencing input was PBMCs. The receptor was isolated from a man aged 50 to 60 in good health and CMV-seropositive.

The CDR3 region has the DNA TGTGCCAGCAGCGTAGGAGGTAGGGGAAGTGAAAAACTGTTTTTT. Translated, it gives CASSVGGRGSEKLFF. The genes are TRBV9 and TRBJ1-4; the D gene is possibly TRBD1 (5 bases). V was shortened by 0 bases and J by 7 bases, with 13 bases between the two germline ends. CDR3 length equals 15 residues. CDR1 and CDR2 from the germline V gene are SGDLS and YYNGEE.